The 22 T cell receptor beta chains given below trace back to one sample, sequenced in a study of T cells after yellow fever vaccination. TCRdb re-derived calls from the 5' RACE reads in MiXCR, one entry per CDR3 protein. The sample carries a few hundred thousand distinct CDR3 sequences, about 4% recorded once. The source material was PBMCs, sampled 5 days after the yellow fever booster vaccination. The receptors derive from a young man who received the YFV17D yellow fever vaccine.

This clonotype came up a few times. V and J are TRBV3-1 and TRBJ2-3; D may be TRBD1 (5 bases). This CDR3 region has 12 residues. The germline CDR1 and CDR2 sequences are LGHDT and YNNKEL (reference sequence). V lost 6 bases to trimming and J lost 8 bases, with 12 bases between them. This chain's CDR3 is CASRTRRGTQYF. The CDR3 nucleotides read TGTGCCAGCAGAACCCGAAGGGGTACGCAGTATTTT.

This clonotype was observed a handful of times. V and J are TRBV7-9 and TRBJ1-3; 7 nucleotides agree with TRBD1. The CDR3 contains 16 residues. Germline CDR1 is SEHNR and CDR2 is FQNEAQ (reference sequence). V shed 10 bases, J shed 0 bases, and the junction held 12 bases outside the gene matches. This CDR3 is CAIHPVGTVSGNTIYF. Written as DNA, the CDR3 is TGTGCCATCCACCCTGTCGGGACAGTCTCTGGAAACACCATATATTTT.

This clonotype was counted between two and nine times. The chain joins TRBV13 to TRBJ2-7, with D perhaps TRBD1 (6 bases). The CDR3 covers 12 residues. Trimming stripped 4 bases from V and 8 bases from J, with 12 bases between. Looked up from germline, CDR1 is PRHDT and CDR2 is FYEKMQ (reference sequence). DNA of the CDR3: TGTGCCAGCAGCTCAGCAGGGGCTCAGCAGTACTTC. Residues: CASSSAGAQQYF.

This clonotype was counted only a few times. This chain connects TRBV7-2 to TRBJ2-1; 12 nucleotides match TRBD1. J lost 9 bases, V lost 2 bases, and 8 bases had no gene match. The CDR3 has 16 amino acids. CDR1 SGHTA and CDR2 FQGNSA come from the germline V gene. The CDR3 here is CASSLSGTGGWGEQFF. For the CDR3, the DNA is TGTGCCAGCAGCTTATCCGGGACAGGGGGCTGGGGTGAGCAGTTCTTC.

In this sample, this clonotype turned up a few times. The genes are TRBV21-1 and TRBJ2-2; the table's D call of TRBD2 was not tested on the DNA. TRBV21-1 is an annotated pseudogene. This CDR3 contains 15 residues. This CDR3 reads CASSPWGWHTGELFF. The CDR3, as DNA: TGTGCCAGCAGCCCCTGGGGATGGCATACCGGGGAGCTGTTTTTT.

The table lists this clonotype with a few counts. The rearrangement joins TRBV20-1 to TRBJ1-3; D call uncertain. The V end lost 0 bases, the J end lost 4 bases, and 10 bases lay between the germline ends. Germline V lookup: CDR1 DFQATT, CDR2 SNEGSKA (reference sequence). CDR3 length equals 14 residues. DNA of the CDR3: TGCAGTGCTAGAGAGTTCACGTCCGGAAACACCATATATTTT. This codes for CSAREFTSGNTIYF.

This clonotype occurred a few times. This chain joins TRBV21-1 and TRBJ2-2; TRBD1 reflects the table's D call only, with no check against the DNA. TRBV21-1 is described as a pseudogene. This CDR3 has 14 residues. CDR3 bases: TGTGCCAGGGCGGGACAGGAACACACCGGGGAGCTGTTTTTT. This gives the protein CARAGQEHTGELFF.

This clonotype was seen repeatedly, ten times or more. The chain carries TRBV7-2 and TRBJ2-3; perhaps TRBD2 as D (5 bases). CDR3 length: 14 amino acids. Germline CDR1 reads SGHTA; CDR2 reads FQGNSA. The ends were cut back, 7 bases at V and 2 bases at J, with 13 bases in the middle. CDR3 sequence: CASNAGLVTDTQYF. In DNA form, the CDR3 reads TGTGCCAGCAACGCGGGTCTAGTCACAGATACGCAGTATTTT.

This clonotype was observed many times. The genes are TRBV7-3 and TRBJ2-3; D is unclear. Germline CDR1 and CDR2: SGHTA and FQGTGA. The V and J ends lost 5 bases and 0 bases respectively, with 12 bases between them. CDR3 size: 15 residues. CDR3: CASSLGLTSTDTQYF. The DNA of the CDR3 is TGTGCCAGCAGCCTAGGGCTAACTAGCACAGATACGCAGTATTTT.

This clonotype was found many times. In DNA form, the CDR3 reads TGTGCCAGCAGGGTAGGCTCCTACGAGCAGTACTTC. Translation gives CASRVGSYEQYF. V and J are TRBV28 and TRBJ2-7; unclear D gene. Trimming pared 6 bases from V and 0 bases from J, leaving 6 bases between. CDR1 is MDHEN and CDR2 is SYDVKM in the germline V gene. The CDR3 is made up of 12 amino acids. The variable domain in full, completed from reference TRBV28 and TRBJ2-7, reads DVKVTQSSRYLVKRTGEKVFLECVQDMDHENMFWYRQDPGLGLRLIYFSYDVKMKEKGDIPEGYSVSREKKERFSLILESASTNQTSMYLCASRVGSYEQYFGPGTRLTVT.

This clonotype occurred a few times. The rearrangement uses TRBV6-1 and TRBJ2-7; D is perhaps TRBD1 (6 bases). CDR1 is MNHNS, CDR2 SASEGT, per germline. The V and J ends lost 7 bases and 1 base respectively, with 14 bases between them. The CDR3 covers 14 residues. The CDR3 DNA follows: TGTGCCAGCATATACAGGGCCCCTTCCTACGAGCAGTACTTC. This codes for CASIYRAPSYEQYF.

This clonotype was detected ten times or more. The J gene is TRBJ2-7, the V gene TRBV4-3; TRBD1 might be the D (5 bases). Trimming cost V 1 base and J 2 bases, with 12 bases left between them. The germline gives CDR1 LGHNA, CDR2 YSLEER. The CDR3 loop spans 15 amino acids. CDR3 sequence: CASSQVGDRPYEQYF. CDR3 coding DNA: TGCGCCAGCAGCCAAGTGGGTGACAGACCCTACGAGCAGTACTTC.

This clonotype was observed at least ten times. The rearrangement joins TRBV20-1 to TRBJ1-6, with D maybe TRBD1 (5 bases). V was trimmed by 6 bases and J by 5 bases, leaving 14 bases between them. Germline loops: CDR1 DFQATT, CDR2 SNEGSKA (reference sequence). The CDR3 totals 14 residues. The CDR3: CSAPSGGDNSPLHF. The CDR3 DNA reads TGCAGTGCCCCCAGCGGGGGGGATAATTCACCCCTCCACTTT.

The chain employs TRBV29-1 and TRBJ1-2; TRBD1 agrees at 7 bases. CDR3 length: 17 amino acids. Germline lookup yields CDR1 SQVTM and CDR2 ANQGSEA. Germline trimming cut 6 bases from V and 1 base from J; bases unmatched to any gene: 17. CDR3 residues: CSVLPPMTGRSNYGYTF. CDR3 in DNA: TGCAGCGTCCTTCCACCAATGACAGGGAGGAGTAACTATGGCTACACCTTC. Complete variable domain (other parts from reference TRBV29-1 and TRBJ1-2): SAVISQKPSRDICQRGTSLTIQCQVDSQVTMMFWYRQQPGQSLTLIATANQGSEATYESGFVIDKFPISRPNLTFSTLTVSNMSPEDSSIYLCSVLPPMTGRSNYGYTFGSGTRLTVV.

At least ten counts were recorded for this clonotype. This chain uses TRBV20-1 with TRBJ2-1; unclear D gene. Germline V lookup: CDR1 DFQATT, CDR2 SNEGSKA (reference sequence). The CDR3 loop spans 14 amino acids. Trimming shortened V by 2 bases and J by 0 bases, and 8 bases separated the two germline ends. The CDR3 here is CSARPESSYNEQFF. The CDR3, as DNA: TGCAGTGCTAGACCGGAAAGCTCCTACAATGAGCAGTTCTTC.

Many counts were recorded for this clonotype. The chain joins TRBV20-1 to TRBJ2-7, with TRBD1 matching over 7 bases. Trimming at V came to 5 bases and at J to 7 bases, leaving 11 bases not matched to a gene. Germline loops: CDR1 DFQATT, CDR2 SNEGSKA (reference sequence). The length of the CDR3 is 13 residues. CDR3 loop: CSARNRGSGEQYV. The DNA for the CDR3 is TGCAGTGCTCGTAACAGGGGATCGGGAGAGCAGTACGTC.

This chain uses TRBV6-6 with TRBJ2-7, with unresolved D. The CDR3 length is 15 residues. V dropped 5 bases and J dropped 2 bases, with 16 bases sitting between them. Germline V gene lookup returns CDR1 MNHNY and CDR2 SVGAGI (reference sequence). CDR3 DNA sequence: TGTGCCAGCAGTACCACCTTGGCAGGCACCTACGAGCAGTACGTC. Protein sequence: CASSTTLAGTYEQYV.

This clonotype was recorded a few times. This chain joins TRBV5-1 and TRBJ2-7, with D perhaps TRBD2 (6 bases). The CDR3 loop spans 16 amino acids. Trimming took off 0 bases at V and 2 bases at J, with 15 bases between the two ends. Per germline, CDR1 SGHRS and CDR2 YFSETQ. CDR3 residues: CASSLVISGDAYEQYF. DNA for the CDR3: TGCGCCAGCAGCTTGGTCATATCGGGGGACGCCTACGAGCAGTACTTC.

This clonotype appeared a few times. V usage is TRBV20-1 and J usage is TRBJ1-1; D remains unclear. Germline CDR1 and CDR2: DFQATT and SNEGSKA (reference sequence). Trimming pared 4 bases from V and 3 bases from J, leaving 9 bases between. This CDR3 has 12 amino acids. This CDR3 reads CSAKLGYTEAFF. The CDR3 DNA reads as TGCAGTGCTAAGCTGGGTTACACTGAAGCTTTCTTT.

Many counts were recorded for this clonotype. CDR3 nucleotides: TGTGCCAGCAGCCCGCGACTAGGATCGGGAAATGAGCAGTTCTTC. Translation gives CASSPRLGSGNEQFF. The chain recombines TRBV7-2 with TRBJ2-1; a weak D match, TRBD2 (6 bases). Germline lookup yields CDR1 SGHTA and CDR2 FQGNSA. With 5 bases removed from V and 7 bases from J, the gap between germline ends came to 18 bases. This CDR3 contains 15 residues.

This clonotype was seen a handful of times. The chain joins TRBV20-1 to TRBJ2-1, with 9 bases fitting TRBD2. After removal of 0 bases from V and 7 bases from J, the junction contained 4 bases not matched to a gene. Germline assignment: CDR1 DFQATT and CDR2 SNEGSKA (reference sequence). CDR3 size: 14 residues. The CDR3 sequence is CSAREAGGYNEQFF. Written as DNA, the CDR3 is TGCAGTGCTAGAGAGGCGGGGGGGTATAATGAGCAGTTCTTC.

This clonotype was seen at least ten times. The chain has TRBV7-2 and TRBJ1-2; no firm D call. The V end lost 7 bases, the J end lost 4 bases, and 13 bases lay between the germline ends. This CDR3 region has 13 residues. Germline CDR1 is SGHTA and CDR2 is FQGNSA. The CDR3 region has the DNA TGTGCCAGCAACTCCTATCGCGCCTATGGCTACACCTTC. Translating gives CASNSYRAYGYTF.